Below are 16 T cell receptor beta chains sequenced from a single sample in a study of blood T cells in healthy people across ages. Primers used in a second PCR of about 7 to 12 cycles were a sample-barcoded 5' primer and a J-beta primer mix. Each CDR3 protein gets one entry after TCRdb re-called the 5' RACE reads with MiXCR. Here the sample spans roughly 700,000 distinct CDR3 sequences, 20% to 30% being singletons. The same sample was also used in a study of T cells of mothers and their children.

Sequenced input: blood. These receptors came from a boy younger than 18 in good health.

The chain carries TRBV28 and TRBJ1-4; no definite D call. In germline, CDR1 is MDHEN, CDR2 SYDVKM. Trimming took 6 bases from V and 8 from J, leaving 7 bases between them. CDR3 size: 11 residues. The CDR3 loop is CASREVEKLFF. DNA of the CDR3: TGTGCCAGCAGGGAAGTAGAAAAACTGTTTTTT.

The rearrangement links TRBV10-3 to TRBJ2-7; TRBD1 agrees at 8 bases. V dropped 7 bases and J dropped 6; count of bases not matched to a gene: 5. CDR3 length: 12 residues. The germline V gene has CDR1 ENHRY and CDR2 SYGVKD. In DNA form, the CDR3 reads TGTGCCATCACCGGAGACAGGGGCGAGCAGTACTTC. Residues: CAITGDRGEQYF.

This clonotype was recorded a few times. The V gene is TRBV11-2, the J gene TRBJ2-1, with 8 bases matching TRBD2. The germline CDR1 and CDR2 sequences are SGHAT and FQNNGV. The CDR3 covers 16 residues. V lost 5 bases, J lost 6 bases, and 12 bases stayed unmatched. CDR3 DNA sequence: TGTGCCAGCAGCCCCCCCCCGGGACTAGTCCTCAATGAGCAGTTCTTC. It is translated as CASSPPPGLVLNEQFF.

This clonotype was counted a single time. The chain couples TRBV20-1 to TRBJ2-1, with 7 positions matching TRBD2. The J call may be in error: the DNA end matches TRBJ2-7 better. CDR1 and CDR2 (germline): DFQATT, SNEGSKA (reference sequence). The CDR3 loop spans 13 amino acids. CDR3 DNA sequence: TGCAGTGCTAGACCCGGACTAGCCTACGAGCAGTACTTC. As protein: CSARPGLAYEQYF.

This clonotype appeared a few times. The chain has TRBV21-1 and TRBJ2-7; no DNA check was done on the table's D call, TRBD1. TRBV21-1 is classified as a pseudogene. The CDR3 covers 15 residues. In DNA, the CDR3 is TGTGCCAGCATTCACCGGACAAGGACTGTCTACGAGCAGTACTTC. Amino acid sequence: CASIHRTRTVYEQYF.

The rearrangement joins TRBV27 to TRBJ1-2; D not resolved. CDR3 size: 14 residues. Germline-derived CDR1 and CDR2 are MNHEY and SMNVEV (reference sequence). V was pared by 6 bases and J by 8 bases, with 19 bases between. The CDR3 DNA sequence: TGTGCCAGCAGACCTCTTCCCGCCGCATACGGCTACACCTTC. Translated, it gives CASRPLPAAYGYTF.

In its sample, this clonotype was seen a few times. In nucleotides, the CDR3 is TGTGCCAGCAGCTTAATTGGGGTTGATCAGCCCCAGCATTTT. Its translation is CASSLIGVDQPQHF. The rearrangement uses TRBV7-3 and TRBJ1-5, with D unresolved. The CDR3 covers 14 residues. Trimming took 1 base from V and 5 from J, leaving 9 bases between them. CDR1 is SGHTA, CDR2 FQGTGA, per germline. Drawing the rest from reference TRBV7-3 and TRBJ1-5, the complete variable domain is GAGVSQTPSNKVTEKGKYVELRCDPISGHTALYWYRQSLGQGPEFLIYFQGTGAADDSGLPNDRFFAVRPEGSVSTLKIQRTERGDSAVYLCASSLIGVDQPQHFGDGTRLSIL.

Points on this clonotype: An end of the junction does not agree with germline; a read error may underlie this. V gene TRBV7-7 combines with J gene TRBJ2-1; the D is unclear. CDR1 is SSHAT, CDR2 FNYEAQ, per germline (reference sequence). CDR3 length equals 13 residues. CDR3 nucleotide sequence: TGTGCTAGCAGCATATCCCAACTGGGTGAGCAGTTCTTC. This translates into CASSISQLGEQFF.

The chain carries TRBV29-1 and TRBJ2-1; 11 bases are shared with TRBD2. Germline V gives CDR1 SQVTM, CDR2 ANQGSEA. CDR3 length: 15 residues. The ends lost 3 bases at V and 4 bases at J; junction bases unmatched: 5. CDR3 nucleotides: TGCAGCGTTGACCAGGGACTAGCGGTTTACAATGAGCAGTTCTTC. Translating gives CSVDQGLAVYNEQFF.

This clonotype appeared a few times. The CDR3 DNA reads as TGTGCCAGCTCCCGCCGGGACAGGGGACGTCTCACAGATACGCAGTATTTT. It encodes CASSRRDRGRLTDTQYF. V and J are TRBV18 and TRBJ2-3; 10 bases line up with TRBD1. The V gene end was trimmed by 6 bases and the J gene end by 2 bases; junction bases not matched to a gene: 11. There are 17 residues in the CDR3. CDR1 is KGHSH and CDR2 is LQKENI in the germline V gene.

The chain has TRBV25-1 and TRBJ1-2; possible D gene TRBD1, 5 bases. Germline CDR1 MGHDK, CDR2 SYGVNS. Trimming left V 4 bases short and J 1 base short, with 19 bases between. CDR3 length: 17 residues. CDR3 residues: CASSAGTYDDLNYGYTF. Written as DNA, the CDR3 is TGTGCCAGCAGTGCAGGGACGTACGACGATCTTAACTATGGCTACACCTTC.

The chain is built from TRBV7-8 and TRBJ2-5; TRBD2 matches at 9 bases. CDR1 SGHVS and CDR2 FQNEAQ come from the germline V gene. J gave up 11 bases and V 5 bases, and 12 bases lay outside the gene matches. CDR3 length: 14 amino acids. The CDR3 protein is CASSPLAGGGEQYF. The CDR3 nucleotides read TGTGCCAGCAGCCCCTTGGCGGGAGGGGGAGAGCAGTACTTC.

The chain employs TRBV20-1 and TRBJ2-5; D tentatively reads TRBD1 or TRBD2 (5 bases each). The closer fit of TRBJ2-1 to the DNA end suggests the J call may be wrong. Per germline, CDR1 DFQATT and CDR2 SNEGSKA (reference sequence). CDR3 length: 13 amino acids. CDR3 nucleotides: TGCAGTGCCGACGGGACGGAAGACAATGAGCAGTTCTTC. Protein sequence: CSADGTEDNEQFF.

This clonotype was observed a handful of times. The rearrangement links TRBV9 to TRBJ1-2; D unclear. With 1 base removed from V and 4 bases from J, the gap between germline ends came to 5 bases. CDR1 and CDR2 (germline): SGDLS, YYNGEE. The CDR3 length is 12 residues. As DNA, the CDR3 is TGTGCCAGCAGCGTATCTGGCTATGGCTACACCTTC. Amino acid sequence: CASSVSGYGYTF.

This clonotype was seen only once. V is TRBV6-1 and J is TRBJ1-2; a weak D match, TRBD1 (5 bases). The CDR3 spans 14 residues. V lost 1 base and J 2 bases, leaving 8 bases between the germline ends. Germline CDR1 reads MNHNS; CDR2 reads SASEGT. CDR3 bases: TGTGCCAGCAGTGAAGACAGGACAAACTATGGCTACACCTTC. Its translation: CASSEDRTNYGYTF.

V usage is TRBV7-2 and J usage is TRBJ2-5; a possible D gene is TRBD2 (6 bases). The J call could be wrong; TRBJ2-1 is a better fit for the DNA end. CDR1 and CDR2 (germline): SGHTA, FQGNSA. The CDR3 is 16 residues long. CDR3 loop: CASSLAKPGLKNEQFF. CDR3 DNA: TGTGCCAGCAGCTTAGCGAAACCGGGACTCAAAAATGAGCAGTTCTTC.